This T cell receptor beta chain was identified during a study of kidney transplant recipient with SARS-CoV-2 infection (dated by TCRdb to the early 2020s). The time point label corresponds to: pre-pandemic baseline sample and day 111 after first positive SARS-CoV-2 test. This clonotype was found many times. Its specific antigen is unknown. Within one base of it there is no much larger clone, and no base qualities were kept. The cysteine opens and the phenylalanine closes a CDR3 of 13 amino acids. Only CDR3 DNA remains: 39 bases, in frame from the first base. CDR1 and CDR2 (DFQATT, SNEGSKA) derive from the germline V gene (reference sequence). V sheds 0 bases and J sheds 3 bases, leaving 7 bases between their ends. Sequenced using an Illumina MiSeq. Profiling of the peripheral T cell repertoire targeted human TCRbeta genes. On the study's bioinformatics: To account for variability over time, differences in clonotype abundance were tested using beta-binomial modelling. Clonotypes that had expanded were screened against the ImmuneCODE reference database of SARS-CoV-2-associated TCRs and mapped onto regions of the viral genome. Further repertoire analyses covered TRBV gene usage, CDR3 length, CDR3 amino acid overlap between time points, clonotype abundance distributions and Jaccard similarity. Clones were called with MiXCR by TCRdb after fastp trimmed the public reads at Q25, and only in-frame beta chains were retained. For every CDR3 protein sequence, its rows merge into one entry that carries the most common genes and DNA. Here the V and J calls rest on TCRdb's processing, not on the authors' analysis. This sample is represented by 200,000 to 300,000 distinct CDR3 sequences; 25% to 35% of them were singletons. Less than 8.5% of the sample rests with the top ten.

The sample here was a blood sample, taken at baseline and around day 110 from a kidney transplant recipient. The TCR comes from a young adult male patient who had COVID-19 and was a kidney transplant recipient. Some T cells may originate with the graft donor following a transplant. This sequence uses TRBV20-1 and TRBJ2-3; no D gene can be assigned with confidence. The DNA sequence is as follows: TGCAGTGCTAGAGATCTAGGGACAGATACGCAGTATTTT. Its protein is CSARDLGTDTQYF.